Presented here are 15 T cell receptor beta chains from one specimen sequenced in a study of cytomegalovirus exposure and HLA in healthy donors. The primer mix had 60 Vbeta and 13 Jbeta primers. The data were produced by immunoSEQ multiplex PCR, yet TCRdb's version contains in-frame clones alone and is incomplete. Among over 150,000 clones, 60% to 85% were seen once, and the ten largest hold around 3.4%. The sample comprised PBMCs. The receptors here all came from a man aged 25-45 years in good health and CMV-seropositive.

The CDR3 coding sequence is TGTGCCAGCAGCGTAGGCGAAGATGGCTACACCTTC. Translation gives CASSVGEDGYTF. The genes are TRBV9 and TRBJ1-2, with no clear D. Germline V CDR1 and CDR2: SGDLS, YYNGEE. The CDR3 totals 12 residues. V lost 0 bases, J lost 6 bases, and 6 bases lay in between.

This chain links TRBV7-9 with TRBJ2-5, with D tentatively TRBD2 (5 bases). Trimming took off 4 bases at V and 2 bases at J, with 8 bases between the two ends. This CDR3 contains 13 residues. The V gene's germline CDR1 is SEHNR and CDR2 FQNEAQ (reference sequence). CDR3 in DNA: TGTGCCAGCAGCTCCGGGGTACAAGAGACCCAGTACTTC. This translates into CASSSGVQETQYF.

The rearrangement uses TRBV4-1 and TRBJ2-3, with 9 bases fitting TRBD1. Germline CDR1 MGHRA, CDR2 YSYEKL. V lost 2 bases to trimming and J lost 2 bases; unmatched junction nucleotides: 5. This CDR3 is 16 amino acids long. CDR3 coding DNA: TGCGCCAGCAGCCAACCCGGGACAGGGATCACAGATACGCAGTATTTT. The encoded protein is CASSQPGTGITDTQYF.

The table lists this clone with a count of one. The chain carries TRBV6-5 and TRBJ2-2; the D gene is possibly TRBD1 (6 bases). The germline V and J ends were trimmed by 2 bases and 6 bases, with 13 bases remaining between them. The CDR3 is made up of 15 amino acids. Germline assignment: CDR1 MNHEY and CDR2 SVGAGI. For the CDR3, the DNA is TGTGCCAGCAGTTACAGGGCAGGGGTTCCCGGGGAGCTGTTTTTT. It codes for CASSYRAGVPGELFF.

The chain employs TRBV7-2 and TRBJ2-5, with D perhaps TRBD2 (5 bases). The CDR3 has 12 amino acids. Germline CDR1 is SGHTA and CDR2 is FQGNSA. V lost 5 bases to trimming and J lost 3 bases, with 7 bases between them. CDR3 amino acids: CASSRDEETQYF. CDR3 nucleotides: TGTGCCAGCAGCCGGGATGAAGAGACCCAGTACTTC.

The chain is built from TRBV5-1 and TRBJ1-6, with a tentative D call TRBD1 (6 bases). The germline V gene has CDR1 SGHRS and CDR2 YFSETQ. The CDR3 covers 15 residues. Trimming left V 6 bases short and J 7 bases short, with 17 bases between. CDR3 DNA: TGCGCCAGCACCGTTTCGTGGGGGCAGAATTCACCCCTCCACTTT. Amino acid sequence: CASTVSWGQNSPLHF.

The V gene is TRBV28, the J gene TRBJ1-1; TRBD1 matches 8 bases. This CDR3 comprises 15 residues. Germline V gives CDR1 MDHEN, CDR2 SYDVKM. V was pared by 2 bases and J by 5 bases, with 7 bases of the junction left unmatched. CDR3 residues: CASSLGRTGRTEAFF. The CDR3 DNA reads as TGTGCCAGCAGTTTAGGTCGGACAGGGCGGACTGAAGCTTTCTTT.

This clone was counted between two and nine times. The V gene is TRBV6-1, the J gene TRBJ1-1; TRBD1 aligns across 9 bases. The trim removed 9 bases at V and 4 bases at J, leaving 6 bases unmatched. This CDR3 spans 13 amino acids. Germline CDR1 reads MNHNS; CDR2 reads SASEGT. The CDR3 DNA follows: TGTGCCAGTACAGGGGGCGTTATCACTGAAGCTTTCTTT. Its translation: CASTGGVITEAFF.

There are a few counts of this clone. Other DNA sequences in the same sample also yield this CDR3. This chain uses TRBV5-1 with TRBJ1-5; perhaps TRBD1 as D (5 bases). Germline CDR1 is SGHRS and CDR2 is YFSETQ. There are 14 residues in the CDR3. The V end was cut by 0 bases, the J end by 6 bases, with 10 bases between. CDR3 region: CASSLGSGGQPQHF. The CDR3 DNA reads TGCGCCAGCAGCTTGGGCAGCGGGGGTCAGCCCCAGCATTTT.

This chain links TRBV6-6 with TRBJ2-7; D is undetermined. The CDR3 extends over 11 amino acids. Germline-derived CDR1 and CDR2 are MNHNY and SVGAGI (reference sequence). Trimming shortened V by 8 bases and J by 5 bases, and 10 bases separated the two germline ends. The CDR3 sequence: CASQSRDEQYF. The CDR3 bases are TGTGCCAGCCAATCTCGGGACGAGCAGTACTTC.

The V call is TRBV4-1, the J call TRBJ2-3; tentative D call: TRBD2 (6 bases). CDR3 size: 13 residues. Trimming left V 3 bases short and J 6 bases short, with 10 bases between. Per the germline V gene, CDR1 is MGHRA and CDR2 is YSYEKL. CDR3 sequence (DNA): TGCGCCAGCAGCCAGGGGACTCCGGATACGCAGTATTTT. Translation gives CASSQGTPDTQYF.

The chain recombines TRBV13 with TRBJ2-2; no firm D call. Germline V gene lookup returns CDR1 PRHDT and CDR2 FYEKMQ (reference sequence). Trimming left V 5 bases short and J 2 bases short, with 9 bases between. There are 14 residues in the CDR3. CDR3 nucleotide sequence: TGTGCCAGCAGCCCCCGACTCAACACCGGGGAGCTGTTTTTT. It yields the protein CASSPRLNTGELFF.

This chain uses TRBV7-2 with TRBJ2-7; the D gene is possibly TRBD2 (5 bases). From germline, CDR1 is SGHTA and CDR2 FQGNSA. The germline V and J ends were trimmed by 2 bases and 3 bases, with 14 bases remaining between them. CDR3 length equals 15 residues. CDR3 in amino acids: CASSLRAGVHYEQYF. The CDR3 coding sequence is TGTGCCAGCAGCTTAAGGGCCGGGGTACACTACGAGCAGTACTTC. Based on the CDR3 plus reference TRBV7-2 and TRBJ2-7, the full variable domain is GAGVSQSPSNKVTEKGKDVELRCDPISGHTALYWYRQSLGQGLEFLIYFQGNSAPDKSGLPSDRFSAERTGGSVSTLTIQRTQQEDSAVYLCASSLRAGVHYEQYFGPGTRLTVT.

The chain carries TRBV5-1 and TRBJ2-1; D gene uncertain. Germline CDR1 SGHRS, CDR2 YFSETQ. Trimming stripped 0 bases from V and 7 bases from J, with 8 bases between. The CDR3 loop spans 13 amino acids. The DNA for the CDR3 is TGCGCCAGCAGCTTGGCCTTAGCTAATGAGCAGTTCTTC. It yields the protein CASSLALANEQFF.

CDR3 bases: TGCAGCGTTGTCGAAGGACAGAGGTTCTTC. Translation: CSVVEGQRFF. This sequence joins TRBV29-1 and TRBJ2-1, with TRBD1 as a possible D gene (6 bases). Looked up from germline, CDR1 is SQVTM and CDR2 is ANQGSEA. The CDR3 is 10 amino acids. The V end lost 4 bases, the J end lost 15 bases, and 13 bases lay between the germline ends.